This T cell receptor (beta chain) was found in a study of cytomegalovirus exposure and HLA in healthy donors (dated by TCRdb to about 2017). Regarding the research as a whole: According to a later analysis, the 120 or so validation repertoires were produced on the same platform as the 666 repertoires of the first cohort. In addition to the first cohort of roughly 700 subjects, a separate validation cohort of over 90 different subjects was used. The study aimed to test whether signatures of past pathogen exposure could be identified by cataloging public T cell receptors. High-throughput TCR immunosequencing, statistical association of individual TCRs with disease status, and machine learning were combined to predict cytomegalovirus infection status.

The library was obtained by the immunoSEQ multiplex PCR assay. The authors' pipeline ran thus. To diagnose cytomegalovirus status from the catalog of TCR beta chain sequences, a statistical classification framework was built. Here the immuneACCESS table is served through TCRdb, limited to in-frame sequences with V and J called. Missing clones are a known gap in these copies; in checked studies unresolved V genes cover under half, and the rest lacks a known reason. V and J calls plus clone size are reproduced from that table; the DNA served to infer D and trimming. A total of 130,000 to 150,000 clones appear in this sample, just under 90% of them only once. About 6.6% of the sample belongs to the ten largest clones. Separate from the approximately 670-subject first cohort, the validation cohort of 95 to 150 subjects was the group to which the donors belonged. Comments on this clone: Its antigen target is currently unknown. It has no much larger one-base neighbor in the sample; base qualities were not kept.

The CDR3, cysteine through phenylalanine, is 15 amino acids long. Just CDR3 DNA is preserved here, 45 bases in frame from base 1. From the germline V gene, CDR1 is SGHVS and CDR2 is FQNEAQ. Trimming leaves V shorter by 3 bases and J shorter by 4 bases, with the junction holding 9 bases beyond the gene matches. The full study reports these points: Most TCR sequences were observed very rarely across donors, whereas some public TCRs were present in many individuals. The authors suggested that the approach could potentially be extended to other disease states and immunological phenotypes. The classifier was reported to diagnose cytomegalovirus status with high specificity and sensitivity in both the original cohort and the validation cohort. Subsequent analysis determined that TCRs grouped into clusters in the first cohort also showed a tendency toward co-occurrence across the 130 or so validation repertoires, and 94% of cluster scores exceeded 0. In vitro tests confirmed that a few of the cytomegalovirus-associated TCR beta chains recognize cytomegalovirus antigens. In the study, 164 TCR beta chains were listed as associated with cytomegalovirus. A later analysis had no HLA typing for the validation cohort, so co-occurrence there was scored across all 110 or so repertoires.

The sequence came from a woman aged 30 to 39 in good health and CMV-seropositive. The specimen sequenced was PBMCs. The chain links TRBV7-8 with TRBJ2-7, and TRBD1 matches 7 of the central bases. This receptor has the CDR3 CASSLKWDSSYEQYF. The DNA sequence is given as TGTGCCAGCAGCTTGAAGTGGGACAGTTCGTACGAGCAGTACTTC. The variable domain in full, with residues beyond the CDR3 obtained from the reference TRBV7-8 and TRBJ2-7 genes, is GAGVSQSPRYKVAKRGQDVALRCDPISGHVSLFWYQQALGQGPEFLTYFQNEAQLDKSGLPSDRFFAERPEGSVSTLKIQRTQQEDSAVYLCASSLKWDSSYEQYFGPGTRLTVT.